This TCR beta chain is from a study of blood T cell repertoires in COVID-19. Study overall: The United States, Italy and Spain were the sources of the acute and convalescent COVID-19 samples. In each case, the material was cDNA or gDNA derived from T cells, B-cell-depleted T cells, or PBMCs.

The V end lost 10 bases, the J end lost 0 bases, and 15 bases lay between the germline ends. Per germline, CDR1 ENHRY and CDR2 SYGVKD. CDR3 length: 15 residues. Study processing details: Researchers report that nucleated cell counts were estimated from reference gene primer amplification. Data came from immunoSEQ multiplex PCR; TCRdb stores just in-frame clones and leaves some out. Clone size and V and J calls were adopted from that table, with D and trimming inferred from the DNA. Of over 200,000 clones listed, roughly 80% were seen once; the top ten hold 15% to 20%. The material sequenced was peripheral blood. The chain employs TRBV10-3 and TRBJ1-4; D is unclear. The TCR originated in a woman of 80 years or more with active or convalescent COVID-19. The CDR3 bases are TGTGCCACGAAAACCGACGGGGCAACTAATGAAAAACTGTTTTTT. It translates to CATKTDGATNEKLFF.